These 23 T cell receptor beta chains were all obtained from the same sample, sequenced in a study of blood T cells in healthy people across ages. Alongside a J-beta primer mix, a sample-barcoded 5' primer served in a second PCR lasting about 6 to 11 cycles. TCRdb recomputed calls from the 5' RACE reads with MiXCR, one row per CDR3 protein. The data contain 750,000 to 950,000 distinct CDR3 sequences, approximately 32% of them seen just once; the ten biggest clones take up roughly a tenth. The same sample was also used in a study of T cells of mothers and their children.

The specimen sequenced was blood. The origin of the receptors is a woman in her forties in good health.

The gene calls are TRBV12-3 or TRBV12-4 and TRBJ2-7; 7 positions agree with TRBD1. V gave up 6 bases and J gave up 5 bases; unmatched junction bases: 10. The CDR3 covers 14 residues. The CDR3 sequence: CASRTLTGADEQYF. The CDR3 coding sequence is TGTGCCAGCAGGACTCTTACAGGGGCCGACGAGCAGTACTTC.

V is TRBV6-2 or TRBV6-3 and J is TRBJ2-7, with 11 bases matching TRBD1. Germline assignment: CDR1 MNHEY and CDR2 SVGEGT. J gave up 4 bases and V 7 bases, and 21 bases lay outside the gene matches. The CDR3 extends over 19 amino acids. CDR3 DNA sequence: TGTGCCAGCACCGATCCCGGGTCAGCGGCGGACAGGGGGCAATACGAGCAGTACTTC. This codes for CASTDPGSAADRGQYEQYF.

The CDR3 DNA is TGTGCCAGCAGTGATCGGCGGCAGTTCTTC. Translation gives CASSDRRQFF. The V gene is TRBV28, the J gene TRBJ2-1; no clear D. Germline V gene sequence: CDR1 MDHEN, CDR2 SYDVKM. V lost 5 bases, J lost 12 bases, and 8 bases lay in between. This CDR3 is built from 10 residues.

This CDR3 reads CASSIGGQFKTQYF. The CDR3 DNA reads as TGTGCCAGTAGTATAGGTGGGCAGTTCAAGACCCAGTACTTC. The V and J genes are TRBV19 and TRBJ2-5; D remains unclear. Between the trimmed V and J ends, which lost 1 base and 6 bases, there was a span of 12 bases. This CDR3 spans 14 amino acids. Germline V CDR1 and CDR2: LNHDA, SQIVND (reference sequence). The full variable domain, completed using reference TRBV19 and TRBJ2-5, is DGGITQSPKYLFRKEGQNVTLSCEQNLNHDAMYWYRQDPGQGLRLIYYSQIVNDFQKGDIAEGYSVSREKKESFPLTVTSAQKNPTAFYLCASSIGGQFKTQYFGPGTRLLVL.

This clonotype was counted a few times. One end of the junction is discordant with germline, which a read error may explain. The V and J genes are TRBV9 and TRBJ2-7; D is unresolved. Germline loops: CDR1 SGDLS, CDR2 YYNGEE. The CDR3 is 14 amino acids. The CDR3 nucleotides read TGTGCCAGCAACGTAAGTGGCTTCGACTACGAGCAGTACTTC. Residues: CASNVSGFDYEQYF.

The chain carries TRBV20-1 and TRBJ2-3; perhaps TRBD1 as D (6 bases). CDR1 is DFQATT, CDR2 SNEGSKA, per germline (reference sequence). The CDR3 runs to 16 residues. Trimming left V 0 bases short and J 2 bases short, with 15 bases between. The CDR3 nucleotides read TGCAGTGCTAGAGATACTCAGGGGTGGGTCACAGATACGCAGTATTTT. Protein sequence: CSARDTQGWVTDTQYF.

The chain combines TRBV20-1 with TRBJ2-7; D might be TRBD2 (5 bases). The DNA end favors TRBJ2-5, so the J call may be wrong. The CDR3 length is 12 residues. CDR1 and CDR2 (germline): DFQATT, SNEGSKA (reference sequence). The chain's CDR3 is CSASSLEETQYF. For the CDR3, the DNA is TGCAGTGCTTCCTCACTAGAAGAGACCCAGTACTTC.

This clonotype was counted only a few times. The junction does not match germline at one end; this may be a read error. This sequence joins TRBV20-1 and TRBJ2-7; D might be TRBD2 (7 bases). This CDR3 spans 17 amino acids. CDR1 is DFQATT and CDR2 is SNEGSKA in the germline V gene (reference sequence). CDR3 in amino acids: CSTELGGGPSRSTERYF. DNA of the CDR3: TGCAGCACCGAGCTAGGCGGGGGCCCCAGTCGGTCGACGGAGCGGTACTTC.

This clonotype has a count of ten or more. V gene TRBV29-1 combines with J gene TRBJ2-1; possibly TRBD1 for D (6 bases). The germline CDR1 and CDR2 sequences are SQVTM and ANQGSEA. Trimming pared 7 bases from V and 7 bases from J, leaving 23 bases between. The CDR3 totals 15 residues. The CDR3 region is CSAGVRTVTLNEQFF. The CDR3 DNA reads TGCAGCGCCGGTGTCCGGACAGTCACCCTTAATGAGCAGTTCTTC.

V gene TRBV20-1 combines with J gene TRBJ2-7; no reliable D call. The better agreement between TRBJ2-5 and the DNA end casts doubt on the J call. Germline CDR1 DFQATT, CDR2 SNEGSKA (reference sequence). There are 10 residues in the CDR3. CDR3 region: CSALRETQYF. Here the CDR3 DNA reads TGCAGTGCCCTTCGCGAGACCCAGTACTTC.

This clonotype was picked up a small number of times. This chain joins TRBV23-1 and TRBJ1-4; D gene uncertain. TRBV23-1 is designated an ORF whose function remains uncertain. The CDR3 sequence is 15 residues long. The germline V and J ends were trimmed by 4 bases and 7 bases, with 16 bases remaining between them. CDR3 loop: CASSLMGPKPEKLFF. The CDR3 DNA reads TGCGCCAGCAGTCTGATGGGCCCGAAGCCTGAAAAACTGTTTTTT.

The chain links TRBV27 to TRBJ2-7, with 11 bases aligning to TRBD2. Looked up from germline, CDR1 is MNHEY and CDR2 is SMNVEV (reference sequence). The CDR3 runs to 17 residues. V dropped 9 bases and J dropped 7; count of bases not matched to a gene: 20. CDR3: CASRGLAVSSSYNEQYF. In nucleotides, the CDR3 is TGTGCCAGTAGGGGACTAGCGGTAAGCTCCTCCTACAATGAGCAGTACTTC.

This clonotype was seen a single time. This chain links TRBV4-1 with TRBJ1-1; no definite D call. CDR1 is MGHRA and CDR2 is YSYEKL in the germline V gene. V was pared by 0 bases and J by 0 bases, with 8 bases between. This CDR3 contains 15 residues. DNA for the CDR3: TGCGCCAGCAGCCAAGATGTACAGATGAACACTGAAGCTTTCTTT. It yields the protein CASSQDVQMNTEAFF.

In the case of this clonotype: The junction departs from germline at one end; a sequencing error may be responsible. This chain uses TRBV24-1 with TRBJ1-1; 11 bases fit TRBD1. The V gene's germline CDR1 is KGHDR and CDR2 SFDVKD. The CDR3 has 15 amino acids. Here the CDR3 DNA reads TGTACCACCAGTGATTCGGGACAGGGGGACACTGAAGCTTTCTTT. It encodes CTTSDSGQGDTEAFF.

This clonotype was seen more than once but under ten times. The chain joins TRBV20-1 to TRBJ1-4; 9 nucleotides line up with TRBD1. Germline loops: CDR1 DFQATT, CDR2 SNEGSKA (reference sequence). V lost 6 bases to trimming and J lost 9 bases; unmatched junction nucleotides: 8. The CDR3 runs to 13 residues. CDR3 in amino acids: CSADGQGIQKLFF. The CDR3 region has the DNA TGCAGTGCCGACGGACAGGGGATCCAAAAACTGTTTTTT.

A word on this clonotype: This sequence may be a read error, since a much larger clone differs from it by one base. V is TRBV7-2 and J is TRBJ2-1; the match to TRBD2 covers 10 bases. The tail of the sequence fits TRBJ2-7 better, so the J call may be wrong. CDR1 and CDR2 (germline): SGHTA, FQGNSA. The length of the CDR3 is 15 residues. CDR3 region: CASSWSGGAYNEQYF. The CDR3 DNA reads TGTGCCAGCAGCTGGAGCGGGGGGGCCTACAATGAGCAGTACTTC.

This clonotype was counted many times. Germline is not matched at one junction end, which may reflect a read error. The CDR3 is CASSLERGDTQYF. CDR3 in DNA: TGTGCTAGCAGCTTAGAGCGGGGCGATACGCAGTATTTT. V and J are TRBV7-7 and TRBJ2-3; 7 bases map to TRBD2. The CDR3 sequence is 13 residues long. Germline CDR1 and CDR2: SSHAT and FNYEAQ (reference sequence).

This clonotype was detected a few times. This chain connects TRBV13 to TRBJ2-1; no definite D call. The CDR3 has 12 amino acids. Trimming took off 2 bases at V and 15 bases at J, with 14 bases between the two ends. Looked up from germline, CDR1 is PRHDT and CDR2 is FYEKMQ (reference sequence). The CDR3 spells CASSLRYFSPFF. The CDR3 nucleotides are TGTGCCAGCAGCTTACGCTACTTTTCGCCGTTCTTC.

The J gene is TRBJ2-1, the V gene TRBV2; D possibly corresponds to TRBD2 (7 bases). The better agreement between TRBJ2-7 and the DNA end casts doubt on the J call. In germline, CDR1 is SNHLY, CDR2 FYNNEI. The CDR3 loop spans 15 amino acids. The CDR3 here is CASSDRGGDYNEQYF. CDR3 bases: TGTGCCAGCAGTGATAGGGGGGGTGACTACAATGAGCAGTACTTC.

This clonotype was counted between two and nine times. The rearrangement uses TRBV30 and TRBJ2-3; maybe TRBD1 (6 bases). Germline V gives CDR1 GTSNPN, CDR2 SVGIG (reference sequence). The ends were cut back, 6 bases at V and 5 bases at J, with 12 bases in the middle. The CDR3 runs 12 residues. CDR3 in amino acids: CACVVGGDTQYF. The CDR3 DNA follows: TGTGCCTGCGTCGTAGGGGGAGATACGCAGTATTTT.

The rearrangement links TRBV5-1 to TRBJ2-7; tentative D call: TRBD1 (5 bases). This CDR3 is built from 13 residues. Trimming pared 4 bases from V and 1 base from J, leaving 9 bases between. CDR1 is SGHRS and CDR2 is YFSETQ in the germline V gene. The CDR3: CASSVDTSYEQYF. Written as DNA, the CDR3 is TGCGCCAGCAGCGTGGACACTTCCTACGAGCAGTACTTC.

V and J are TRBV2 and TRBJ1-1; D is ambiguous. The CDR3 length is 11 residues. Germline V gene sequence: CDR1 SNHLY, CDR2 FYNNEI. Trimming removed 3 bases at V and 12 bases at J, with 11 bases between. CDR3: CASSEEQRTFF. CDR3 coding DNA: TGTGCCAGCAGTGAGGAGCAGAGAACTTTCTTT.

CDR3 loop: CASSSSTGGTEAFF. CDR3 DNA sequence: TGTGCCAGCAGCTCCTCAACGGGGGGCACTGAAGCTTTCTTT. The rearrangement uses TRBV9 and TRBJ1-1; possibly TRBD1 for D (5 bases). CDR3 size: 14 residues. In germline, CDR1 is SGDLS, CDR2 YYNGEE. The ends were cut back, 4 bases at V and 4 bases at J, with 14 bases in the middle.